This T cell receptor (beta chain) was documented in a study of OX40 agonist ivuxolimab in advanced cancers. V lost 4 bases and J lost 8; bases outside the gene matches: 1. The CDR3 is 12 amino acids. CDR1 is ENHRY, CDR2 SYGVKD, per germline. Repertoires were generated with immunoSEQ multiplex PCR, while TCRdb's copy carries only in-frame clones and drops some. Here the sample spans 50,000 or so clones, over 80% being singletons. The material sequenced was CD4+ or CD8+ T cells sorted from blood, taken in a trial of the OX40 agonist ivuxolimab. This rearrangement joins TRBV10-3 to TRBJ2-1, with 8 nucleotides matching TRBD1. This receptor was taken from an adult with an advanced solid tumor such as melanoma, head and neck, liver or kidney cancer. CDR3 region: CAISATGDEQFF. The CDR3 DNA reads TGTGCCATCAGTGCGACAGGGGATGAGCAGTTCTTC.